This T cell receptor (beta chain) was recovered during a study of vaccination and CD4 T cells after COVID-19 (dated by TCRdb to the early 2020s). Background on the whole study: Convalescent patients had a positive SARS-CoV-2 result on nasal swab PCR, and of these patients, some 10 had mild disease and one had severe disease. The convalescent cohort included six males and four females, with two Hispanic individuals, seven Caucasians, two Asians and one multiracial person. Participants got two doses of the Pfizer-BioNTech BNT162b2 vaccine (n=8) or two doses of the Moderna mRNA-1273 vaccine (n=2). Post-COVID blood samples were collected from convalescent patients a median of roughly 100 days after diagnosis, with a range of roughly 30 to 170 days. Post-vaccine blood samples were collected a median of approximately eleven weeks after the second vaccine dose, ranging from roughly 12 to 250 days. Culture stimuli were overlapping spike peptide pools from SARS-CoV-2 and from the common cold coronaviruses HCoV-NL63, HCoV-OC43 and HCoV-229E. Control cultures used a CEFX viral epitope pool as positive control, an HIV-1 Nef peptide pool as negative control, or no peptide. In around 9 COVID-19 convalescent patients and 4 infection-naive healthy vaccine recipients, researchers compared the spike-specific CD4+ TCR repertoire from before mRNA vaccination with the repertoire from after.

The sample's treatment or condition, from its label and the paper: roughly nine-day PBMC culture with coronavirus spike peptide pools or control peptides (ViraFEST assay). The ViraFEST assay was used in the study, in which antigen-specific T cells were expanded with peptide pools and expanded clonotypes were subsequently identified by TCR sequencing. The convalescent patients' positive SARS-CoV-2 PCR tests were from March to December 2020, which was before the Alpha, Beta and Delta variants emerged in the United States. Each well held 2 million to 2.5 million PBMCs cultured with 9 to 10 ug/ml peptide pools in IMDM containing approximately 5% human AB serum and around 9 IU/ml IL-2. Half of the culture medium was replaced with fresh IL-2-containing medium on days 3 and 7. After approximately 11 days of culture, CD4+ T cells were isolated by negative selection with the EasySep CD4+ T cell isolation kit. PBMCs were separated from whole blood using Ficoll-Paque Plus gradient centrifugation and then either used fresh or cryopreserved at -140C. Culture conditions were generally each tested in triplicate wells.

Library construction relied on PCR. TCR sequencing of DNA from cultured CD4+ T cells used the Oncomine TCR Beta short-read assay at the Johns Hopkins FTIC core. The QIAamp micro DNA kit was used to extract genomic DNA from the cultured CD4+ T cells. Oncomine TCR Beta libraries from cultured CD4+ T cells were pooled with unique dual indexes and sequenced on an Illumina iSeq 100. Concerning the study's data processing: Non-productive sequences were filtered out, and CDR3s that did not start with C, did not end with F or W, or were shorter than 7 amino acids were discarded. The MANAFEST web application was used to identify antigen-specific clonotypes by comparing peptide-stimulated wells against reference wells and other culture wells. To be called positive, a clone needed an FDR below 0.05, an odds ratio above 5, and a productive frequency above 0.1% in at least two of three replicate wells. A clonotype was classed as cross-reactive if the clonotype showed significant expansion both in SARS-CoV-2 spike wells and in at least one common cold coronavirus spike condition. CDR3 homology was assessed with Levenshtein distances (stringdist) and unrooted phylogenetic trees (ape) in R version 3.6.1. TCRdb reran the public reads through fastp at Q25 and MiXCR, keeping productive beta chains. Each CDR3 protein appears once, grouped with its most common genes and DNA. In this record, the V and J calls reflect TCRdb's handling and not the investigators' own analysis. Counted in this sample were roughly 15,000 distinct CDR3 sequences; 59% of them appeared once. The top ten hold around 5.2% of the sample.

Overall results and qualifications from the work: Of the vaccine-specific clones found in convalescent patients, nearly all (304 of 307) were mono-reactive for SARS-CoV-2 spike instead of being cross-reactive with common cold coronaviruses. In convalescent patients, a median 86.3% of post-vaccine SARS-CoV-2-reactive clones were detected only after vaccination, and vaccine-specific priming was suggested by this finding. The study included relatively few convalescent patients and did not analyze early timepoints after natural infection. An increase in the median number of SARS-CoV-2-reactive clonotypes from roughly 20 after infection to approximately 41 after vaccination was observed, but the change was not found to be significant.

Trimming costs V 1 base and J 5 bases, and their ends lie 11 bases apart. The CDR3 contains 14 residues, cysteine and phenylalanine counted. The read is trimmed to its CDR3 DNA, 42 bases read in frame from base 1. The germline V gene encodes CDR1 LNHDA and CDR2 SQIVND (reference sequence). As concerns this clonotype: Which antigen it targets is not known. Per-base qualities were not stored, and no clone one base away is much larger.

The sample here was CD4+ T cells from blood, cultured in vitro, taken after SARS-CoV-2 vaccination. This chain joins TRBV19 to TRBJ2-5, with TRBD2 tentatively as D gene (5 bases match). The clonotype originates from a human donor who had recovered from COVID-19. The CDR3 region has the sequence CASSIAGIWETQYF. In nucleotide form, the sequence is TGTGCCAGTAGTATAGCGGGGATTTGGGAGACCCAGTACTTC.